This TCR beta chain was sequenced for a study of shared clonotypes between healthy human individuals (dated by TCRdb to about 2020). Describing the broader study: A couple of women and a few men aged 18 to 49 years were included in the cohort. Per donor, three plates each were used for CD4 naive and CD4 memory, two for CD8 naive, and one for CD8 memory. Different laboratories and diverse techniques were used to prepare libraries and sequence TCR repertoires, to increase sequencing depth and limit assay-specific biases. Blood TCR repertoires of five healthy adults were deeply sequenced to estimate repertoire size and the extent of clonotype sharing between individuals. Between about 0.9 and 8.9 billion PBMCs per donor were obtained by leukapheresis. On the study overall, not on this receptor specifically: The small number of donors limited the genetic and exposure-history diversity represented. Larger estimated clonotype richness was generally found for naive subsets than for memory subsets. Based on pairwise subsampling, the degree of clonotype sharing among donors was expected to be affected by sequencing depth. Rarefaction of sorted-subset datasets indicated incomplete sequencing despite the large sequencing depth. Sampling was restricted to blood, and TCR repertoires in tissue are likely to differ from TCR repertoires in blood. Compared with non-shared clonotypes, clonotypes shared by all four sorted-subset donors had higher generation probabilities. Sharing across several donors was observed for around 5% of naive CD4, over 3% of naive CD8, 2.3% of memory CD4, and roughly 0.43% of memory CD8 clonotypes.

CD8 naive samples consisted of CD45RO-negative cells that were positively selected for CCR7, yielding a CD45RA+CCR7+ population without TemRA cells. The donors were healthy, HIV-negative adults who had no recently reported acute infections or vaccinations. All donors were Caucasian adults living in Nashville, Tennessee, USA. After blood collection by leukapheresis, PBMCs were isolated using Ficoll-Histopaque density gradient centrifugation and then cryopreserved in the vapor phase of liquid nitrogen. Purity and quantity of every magnetically sorted T cell population were checked by analytical flow cytometry. Each sorted fraction had its genomic DNA isolated and then quantified by UV absorbance on a Nanodrop 2000c. Regarding this clone: No cognate antigen has been identified for it. There are no base qualities to consult, and no much larger clone falls within one base.

The CDR3 holds 14 amino acids from the cysteine to the phenylalanine. Only CDR3 DNA remains: 42 bases, in frame from the first base. V loses 0 bases, J loses 6 bases, and the germline ends lie 12 bases apart. Via the germline V gene, CDR1 is SGDLS and CDR2 YYNGEE. Using the deep immunoSEQ assay, TCR CDR3 regions were amplified from genomic DNA by multiplex PCR. Extracted genomic DNA from each cell subset was spread evenly across all wells of several immunoSEQ 96-well plates, with each plate serving as a replicate. For sorted subsets, roughly 200 ng genomic DNA, equal to some 28,000 T cell genomes, was loaded into each replicate PCR. Purified libraries were quantified with a Qubit 3.0 fluorometer, sized on a Bioanalyzer 2100, and re-quantified with the KAPA Library Quantification kit. Each immunoSEQ 96-well plate was sequenced on its own single-read 150-cycle Illumina NextSeq 550 flow cell. The study's processing was this. The immunoSEQ output contained only junctional sequences without quality scores, so filtering could not match that applied to full-length reads. To assign V/J genes and CDR3, sequences were annotated using PyIR, a Python wrapper for IgBLAST v1.9, with IMGT germline references. Any read was removed if the V/J assignment was weak (E-value above 1e-6), the CDR3 was missing, or the read contained stop codons, out-of-frame junctions, or ambiguous translated residues. V3J clonotypes were defined as sequences sharing an identical inferred V gene, J gene, and CDR3 amino acid sequence. Percentage overlap between repertoires was computed as shared unique clonotypes divided by the size of the smaller repertoire. Repertoire richness was assessed with RTK rarefaction, the Chao1 estimator, and Recon v2.1 estimates of unobserved clonotypes. Generation probabilities were computed with OLGA for all TCRbeta clonotypes obtained by the gDNA method from several donors. TCRdb provides this immuneACCESS table in a form limited to in-frame rearrangements. Some clones are lacking; in checked studies, under half of them reflect an unresolved V gene, and why the rest are absent is not known. The D gene and trimming were derived from the DNA, and the V and J assignments and clone size from that table. Here the sample has about 2 million clones; about 95% occur a single time. The ten largest clones add up to 1.2% of the sample.

The rearrangement joined TRBV9 to TRBJ1-1; TRBD1 might be the D gene, on 5 matching bases. Sequenced input: naive CD8+ T cells sorted from blood. The cell subset or site label, as the study defines it: CD45RA+CCR7+. This clonotype was sampled from a man between 18 and 29 years old in good health. The CDR3 has the sequence CASSVGDRGPEAFF. In nucleotide form, the sequence is TGTGCCAGCAGCGTAGGGGACCGGGGTCCTGAAGCTTTCTTT.